Detailed here is one TCR beta chain. What it binds is not known. The CDR3 is 12 residues long. The PCR employed 60 Vbeta primers together with 13 Jbeta primers. Method: immunoSEQ multiplex PCR; TCRdb's copy keeps in-frame clones and lacks some. The sample consists of about 210,000 clones, about four fifths of them appearing once. The record originates from a study of cytomegalovirus exposure and HLA in healthy donors. Findings and caveats of the study: The study assumed roughly uniform donor sequencing depth for presence/absence analyses. DRB1 had the most TCR associations and HLA-C the fewest, a later analysis found, with rates varying by HLA locus. A later analysis linked a missense variant in DCLRE1C to the trimming of TCR beta V and J genes.

Source material: PBMCs. V usage is TRBV21-1 and J usage is TRBJ2-3; the D call of TRBD2 is as the table states it, not checked on the DNA. TRBV21-1 is assigned pseudogene status. This clonotype originated in a man aged 35 to 55 in good health and CMV-seropositive. CDR3 amino acids: CASSKYTDTQYF. CDR3 nucleotides: TGTGCCAGCAGCAAGTACACAGATACGCAGTATTTT.